This T cell receptor beta chain is from a study of blood T cell repertoires in COVID-19 (dated by TCRdb to about 2020). For the study in its entirety: Collaborator samples came from the United States, Italy and Spain and covered acute and convalescent phases of COVID-19. HLA class I and class II types, where available, came from metadata supplied by the sample provider rather than from assay-based typing. Subjects who had been exposed to COVID-19, were actively infected with it, or had recovered from it provided the deeply sampled blood TCRbeta repertoires that made up the dataset. The samples were drawn from the first 160 participants of the ongoing ImmuneRACE study and from over a thousand subjects provided by 6 global collaborators. The repertoires were released in a freely available public database intended as a resource for research on the immune response to SARS-CoV-2. The prospective study material was composed of cDNA or gDNA derived from T cells, B-cell-depleted T cells, or PBMCs. Sample metadata almost always included a de-identified subject ID, COVID-19 status, age in years and sex.

Spanning cysteine to phenylalanine, the CDR3 consists of 18 amino acids. CDR3 DNA is the only sequence kept; it has 54 bases, read in frame from the first base. V and J lose 5 bases and 4 bases, and a span of 26 bases separates them. Looking up the germline V gene yields CDR1 SGHTA and CDR2 FQGNSA. What the study reported, not specific to this receptor: How much clinical and demographic metadata was included differed by source and by participant, and the metadata was provided uncurated.

In Seattle, one collaborating source enrolled patients while the infection was active and tracked those patients longitudinally over the course of disease. Whole blood was collected in K2EDTA tubes by collaborating institutions according to the institutions' own protocols. For TCRbeta analysis, collaborators shipped samples as frozen whole blood, isolated PBMCs, or DNA extracted from either of those sample types. TCRbeta CDR3 regions were amplified from genomic DNA using the immunoSEQ Assay, a bias-controlled multiplex PCR. The published analysis was carried out like this. Nucleated cell counts per sample were estimated from amplification of reference gene primers within the assay. Sequence reads were collapsed and filtered to measure the absolute abundance of every unique TCRbeta CDR3 rearrangement. Productive Simpson clonality was computed per sample as the square root of Simpson's diversity index over productive rearrangements. TCRdb obtained this table from immuneACCESS and retained in-frame rearrangements with V and J assigned. These tables miss some clones; where compared with another copy, unresolved V genes account for less than half of the shortfall, and the remainder is unexplained. The V and J calls and clone size come from that table; D and trimming were worked out from the DNA. The sample profile shows around 100,000 clones; approximately 91% of them were found once. The ten largest make up about 5.5% of the sample.

To note about this clone: Its antigen has not been determined. Base qualities are not at hand, and no much larger clone is one base apart.

The V gene is TRBV7-2 and the J gene is TRBJ1-2; the D region possibly corresponds to TRBD1 (6 bases align). The TCR comes from a man in his fifties or sixties with COVID-19, enrolled during active disease. What was sequenced was peripheral blood. This receptor carries the CDR3 CASSPFRDILIGGYGYTF. The DNA sequence is TGTGCCAGCAGCCCCTTCCGGGACATCCTGATTGGTGGCTATGGCTACACCTTC.